This entry is about one T cell receptor beta chain. Its antigen is unknown. These data are taken from a study of cytomegalovirus exposure and HLA in healthy donors. Study results and caveats: Earlier analysis found most TCR beta V segments productive about 87% or about 30% of the time. Cytomegalovirus status was reportedly diagnosed by the classifier with high sensitivity and specificity. The study put some 150 TCR beta chains on its list as cytomegalovirus-associated. Sequences of the TCR beta chain were said to predict the HLA-A and HLA-B alleles of most subjects accurately.

Trimming cost V 3 bases and J 7 bases; bases outside gene matches: 14. The CDR3 runs 17 residues. PCR was performed using 60 Vbeta and 13 Jbeta primers. The data were produced by immunoSEQ multiplex PCR, yet TCRdb's version contains in-frame clones alone and is incomplete. The profile shows over 150,000 clones, 82% of them singletons. The V gene is TRBV23-1, the J gene TRBJ2-1, with 8 positions matching TRBD1. TRBV23-1 has ORF status, its function being uncertain. Source material: PBMCs. The source of this sequence is a man aged 45-65 years in good health and CMV-seropositive. The CDR3 region has the DNA TGCGCCAGCAGTCATCCCTCCGGGACAGGCTGTGTTAATGAGCAGTTCTTC. It is translated as CASSHPSGTGCVNEQFF.